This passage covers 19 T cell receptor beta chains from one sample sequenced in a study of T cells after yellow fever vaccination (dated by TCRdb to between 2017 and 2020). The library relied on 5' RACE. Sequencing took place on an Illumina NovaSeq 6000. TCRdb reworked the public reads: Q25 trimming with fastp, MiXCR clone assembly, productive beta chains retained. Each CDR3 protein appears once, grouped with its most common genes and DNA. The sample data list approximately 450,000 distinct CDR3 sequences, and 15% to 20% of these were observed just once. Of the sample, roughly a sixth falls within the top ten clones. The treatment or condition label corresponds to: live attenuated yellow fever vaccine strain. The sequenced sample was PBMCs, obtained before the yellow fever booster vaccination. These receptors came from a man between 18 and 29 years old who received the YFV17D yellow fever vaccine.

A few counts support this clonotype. The CDR3 bases are TGCGCCAGCAGCCAAGTAGAGTGGGACTATGGCTACACCTTC. This encodes CASSQVEWDYGYTF. This chain links TRBV4-3 with TRBJ1-2; D unclear. Trimming removed 1 base at V and 3 bases at J, with 9 bases between. The CDR3 is 14 residues long. The V gene's germline CDR1 is LGHNA and CDR2 YSLEER.

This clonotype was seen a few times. The CDR3 reads CSARDWVARNYGYTF. CDR3 nucleotide sequence: TGCAGTGCTAGAGATTGGGTGGCCCGTAACTATGGCTACACCTTC. V gene TRBV20-1 combines with J gene TRBJ1-2; D is ambiguous. The CDR3 sequence is 15 residues long. Trimming took off 0 bases at V and 1 base at J, with 12 bases between the two ends. Germline CDR1 reads DFQATT; CDR2 reads SNEGSKA (reference sequence).

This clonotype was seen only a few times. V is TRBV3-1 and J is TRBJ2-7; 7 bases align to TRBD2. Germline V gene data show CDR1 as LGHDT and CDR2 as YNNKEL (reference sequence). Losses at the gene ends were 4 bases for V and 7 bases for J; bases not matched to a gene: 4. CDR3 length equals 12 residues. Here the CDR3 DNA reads TGTGCCAGCAGCCCCGAGGGAGGGGAGCAGTACTTC. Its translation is CASSPEGGEQYF.

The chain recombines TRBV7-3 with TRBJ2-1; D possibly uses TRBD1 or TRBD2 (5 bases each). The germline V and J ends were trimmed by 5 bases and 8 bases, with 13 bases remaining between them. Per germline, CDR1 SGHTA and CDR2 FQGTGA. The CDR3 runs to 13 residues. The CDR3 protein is CASSPSRGDEQFF. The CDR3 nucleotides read TGTGCCAGCAGCCCCAGCCGAGGGGATGAGCAGTTCTTC.

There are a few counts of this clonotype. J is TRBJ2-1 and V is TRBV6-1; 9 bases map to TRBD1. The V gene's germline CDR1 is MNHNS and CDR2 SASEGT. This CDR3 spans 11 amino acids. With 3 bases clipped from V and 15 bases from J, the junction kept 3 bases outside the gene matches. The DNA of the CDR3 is TGTGCCAGCAGTGAGGGGACAGGGCTGTTCTTC. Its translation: CASSEGTGLFF.

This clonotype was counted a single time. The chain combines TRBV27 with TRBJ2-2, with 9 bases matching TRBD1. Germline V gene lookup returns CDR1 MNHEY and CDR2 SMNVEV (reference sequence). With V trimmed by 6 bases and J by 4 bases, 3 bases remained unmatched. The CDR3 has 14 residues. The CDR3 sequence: CASRNRGRTGELFF. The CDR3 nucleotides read TGTGCCAGCAGAAACAGGGGGCGCACCGGGGAGCTGTTTTTT.

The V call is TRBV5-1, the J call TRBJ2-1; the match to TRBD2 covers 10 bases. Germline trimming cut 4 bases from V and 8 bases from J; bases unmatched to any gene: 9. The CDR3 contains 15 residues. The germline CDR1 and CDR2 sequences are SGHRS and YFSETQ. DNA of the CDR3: TGCGCCAGCAGCGGAAGCGGGGGGGCCATCGATGAGCAGTTCTTC. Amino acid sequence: CASSGSGGAIDEQFF.

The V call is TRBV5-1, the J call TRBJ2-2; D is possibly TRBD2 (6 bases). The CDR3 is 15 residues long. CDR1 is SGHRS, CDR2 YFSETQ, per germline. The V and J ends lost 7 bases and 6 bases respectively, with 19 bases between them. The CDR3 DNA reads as TGCGCCAGCGTCGACGGGGGAAATCCCGCCGGGGAGCTGTTTTTT. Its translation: CASVDGGNPAGELFF.

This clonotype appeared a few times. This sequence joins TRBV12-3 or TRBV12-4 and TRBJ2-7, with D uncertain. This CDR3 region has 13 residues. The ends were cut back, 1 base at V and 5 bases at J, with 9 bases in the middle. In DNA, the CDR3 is TGTGCCAGCAGTTTAGAAACTAAAGACGAGCAGTACTTC. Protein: CASSLETKDEQYF.

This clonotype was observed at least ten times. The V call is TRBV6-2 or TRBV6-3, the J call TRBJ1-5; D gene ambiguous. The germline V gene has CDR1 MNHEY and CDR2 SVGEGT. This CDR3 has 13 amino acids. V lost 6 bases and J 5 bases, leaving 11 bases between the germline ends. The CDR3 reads CASSATTYQPQHF. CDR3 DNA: TGTGCCAGCAGCGCGACTACCTATCAGCCCCAGCATTTT.

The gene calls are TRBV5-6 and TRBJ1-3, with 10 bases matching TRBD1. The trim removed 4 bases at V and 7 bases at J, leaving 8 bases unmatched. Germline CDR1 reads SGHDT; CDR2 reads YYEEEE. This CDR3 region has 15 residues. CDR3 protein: CASSGRQGAWNTIYF. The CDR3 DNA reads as TGTGCCAGCAGCGGCCGACAGGGGGCCTGGAACACCATATATTTT.

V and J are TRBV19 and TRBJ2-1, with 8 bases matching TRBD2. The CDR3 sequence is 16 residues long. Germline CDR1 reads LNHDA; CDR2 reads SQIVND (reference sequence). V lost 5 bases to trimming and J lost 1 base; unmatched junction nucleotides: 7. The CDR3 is CASSRFGGESYNEQFF. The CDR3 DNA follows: TGTGCCAGTAGTCGTTTCGGGGGGGAGTCCTACAATGAGCAGTTCTTC.

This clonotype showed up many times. The CDR3 sequence is CSANKEGLRTYEQYV. The CDR3 DNA reads as TGCAGTGCTAACAAAGAGGGCCTCCGTACGTACGAGCAGTACGTC. The rearrangement joins TRBV20-1 to TRBJ2-7, with TRBD2 as a possible D gene (5 bases). V dropped 4 bases and J dropped 4 bases, with 20 bases sitting between them. The CDR3 runs 15 residues. The germline gives CDR1 DFQATT, CDR2 SNEGSKA (reference sequence).

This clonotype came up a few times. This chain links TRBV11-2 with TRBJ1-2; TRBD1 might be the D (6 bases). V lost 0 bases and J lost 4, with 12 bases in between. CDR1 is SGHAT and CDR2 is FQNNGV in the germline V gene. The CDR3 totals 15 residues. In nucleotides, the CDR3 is TGTGCCAGCAGCTTAGACGTACAGGGATTCTATGGCTACACCTTC. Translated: CASSLDVQGFYGYTF.

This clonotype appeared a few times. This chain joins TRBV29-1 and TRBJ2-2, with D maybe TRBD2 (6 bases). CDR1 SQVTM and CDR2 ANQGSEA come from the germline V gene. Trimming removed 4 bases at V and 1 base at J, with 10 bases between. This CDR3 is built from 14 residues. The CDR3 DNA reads TGCAGCGTTGTAGCGGCCCTGAACACCGGGGAGCTGTTTTTT. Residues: CSVVAALNTGELFF.

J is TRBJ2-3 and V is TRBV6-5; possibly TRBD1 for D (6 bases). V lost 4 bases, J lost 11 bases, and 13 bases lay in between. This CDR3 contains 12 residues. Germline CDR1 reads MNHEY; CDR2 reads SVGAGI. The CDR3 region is CASSSDRVGQYF. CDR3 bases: TGTGCCAGCAGTTCGGACAGAGTTGGGCAGTATTTT.

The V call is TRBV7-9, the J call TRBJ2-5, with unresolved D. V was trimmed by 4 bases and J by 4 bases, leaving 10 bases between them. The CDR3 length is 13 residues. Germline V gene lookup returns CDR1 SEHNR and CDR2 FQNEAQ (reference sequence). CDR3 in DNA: TGTGCCAGCAGCTCCGCGGTCGCAGAGACCCAGTACTTC. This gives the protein CASSSAVAETQYF. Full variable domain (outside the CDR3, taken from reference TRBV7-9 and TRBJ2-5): DTGVSQNPRHKITKRGQNVTFRCDPISEHNRLYWYRQTLGQGPEFLTYFQNEAQLEKSRLLSDRFSAERPKGSFSTLEIQRTEQGDSAMYLCASSSAVAETQYFGPGTRLLVL.

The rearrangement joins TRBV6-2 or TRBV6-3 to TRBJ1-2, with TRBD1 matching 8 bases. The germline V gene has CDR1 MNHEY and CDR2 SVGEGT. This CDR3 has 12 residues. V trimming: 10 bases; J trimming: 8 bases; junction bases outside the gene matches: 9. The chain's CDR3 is CAITDRALGYTF. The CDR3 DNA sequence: TGTGCCATTACGGACAGGGCTCTCGGCTACACCTTC.

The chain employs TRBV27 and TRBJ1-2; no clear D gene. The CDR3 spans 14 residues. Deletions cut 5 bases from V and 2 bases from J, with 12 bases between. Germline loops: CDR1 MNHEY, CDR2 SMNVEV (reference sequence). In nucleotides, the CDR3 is TGTGCCAGCAGTCCAAGGGCAGAGAACTATGGCTACACCTTC. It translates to CASSPRAENYGYTF.